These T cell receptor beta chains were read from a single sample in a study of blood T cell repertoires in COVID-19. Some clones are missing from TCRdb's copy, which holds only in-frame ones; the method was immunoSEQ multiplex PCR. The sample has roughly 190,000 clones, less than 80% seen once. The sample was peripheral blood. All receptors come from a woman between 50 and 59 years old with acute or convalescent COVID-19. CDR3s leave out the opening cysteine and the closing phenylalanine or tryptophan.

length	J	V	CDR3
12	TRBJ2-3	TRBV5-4	ASSLGQITDTQY
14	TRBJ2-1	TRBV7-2	ASSPLGASGTSEQF
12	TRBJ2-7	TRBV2	ASKSEGGRGEQY
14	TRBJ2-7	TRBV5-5	ASSSFSGTGSYEQY
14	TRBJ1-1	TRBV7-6	ASSLGTKAQGTEAF
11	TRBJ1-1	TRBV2	ASSKDRETEAF
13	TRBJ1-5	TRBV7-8	ASSLDGGSNQPQH
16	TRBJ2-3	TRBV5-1	ASSATSGAVRVTDTQY
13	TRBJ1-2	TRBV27	ASSFRDWAQGGYT
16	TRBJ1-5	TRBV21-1	ASSFLRGPLISNQPQH
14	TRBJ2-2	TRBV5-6	ASSLKGALNTGELF
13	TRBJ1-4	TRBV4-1	ASSPQPTVNEKLF
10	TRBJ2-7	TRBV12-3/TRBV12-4	ASTGETYEQY
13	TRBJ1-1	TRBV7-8	ASSGRQGLSTEAF
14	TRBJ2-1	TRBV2	ASSERRGSSYNEQF
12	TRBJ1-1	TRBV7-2	ASSVTGGPTEAF
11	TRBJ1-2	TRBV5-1	ASSLEGDYGYT
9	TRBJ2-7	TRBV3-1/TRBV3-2	ATGTTYEQY
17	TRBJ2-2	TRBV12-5	ASGLVPASGFFDSGELF
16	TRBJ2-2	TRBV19	ASSVIAGARKDTGELF
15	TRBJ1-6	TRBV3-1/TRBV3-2	ASSPLAGSSYNSPLH
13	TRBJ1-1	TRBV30	AWSPGGPLDTEAF
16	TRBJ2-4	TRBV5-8	ASSLGLAGGIAKNIQY
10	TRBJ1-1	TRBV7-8	ASSLVVGKAF
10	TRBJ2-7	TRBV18	ASSPTGGEEY
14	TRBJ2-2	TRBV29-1	SVWGGGPQNTGELF
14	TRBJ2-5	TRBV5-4	ASSLEWGREDETQY
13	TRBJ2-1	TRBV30	AWSVGLAGKNEQF
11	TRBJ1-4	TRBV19	ASSRGLEEKLF
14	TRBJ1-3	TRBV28	ASRTPGQGNGNTIY
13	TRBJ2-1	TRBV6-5	ASSYSGTYGAKQF
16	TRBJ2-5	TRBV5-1	ASSPNTGGIAGGETQY
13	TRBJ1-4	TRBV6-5	ASRTAGQVNEKLF
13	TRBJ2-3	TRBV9	ASSGNSGGPDTQY